These 2 T cell receptor beta chains were all obtained from the same sample, sequenced in a study of human T cells and chemical hapten exposure. Described time point: patch test 2, 6 weeks after DPC sensitization. Specified treatment: therapeutic diphenylcyclopropenone sensitization with weekly scalp DPC. TCRdb reanalysed the RACE reads using MiXCR and keeps one entry per CDR3 protein. Seen here are 70,000 to 95,000 distinct CDR3 sequences, 6.6% observed once, and the top ten hold 1.3%. The sample consisted of whole blood, taken in connection with sensitization to the hapten diphenylcyclopropenone (DPC). These receptors all stem from a woman under 40 with alopecia areata. Some clones in this sample may be carry-over from other donors' samples.

This clonotype was picked up many times. The chain has TRBV13 and TRBJ2-5, with TRBD2 matching over 16 bases. The length of the CDR3 is 17 residues. Germline trimming cut 5 bases from V and 4 bases from J; bases unmatched to any gene: 7. Germline CDR1 is PRHDT and CDR2 is FYEKMQ (reference sequence). CDR3 sequence: CASSRGLAGGPRETQYF. DNA of the CDR3: TGTGCCAGCAGCCGGGGACTAGCGGGGGGGCCAAGAGAGACCCAGTACTTC.

This clonotype has ten or more counts. V and J are TRBV12-3 or TRBV12-4 and TRBJ2-1; a possible D gene is TRBD1 (5 bases). The ends were cut back, 6 bases at V and 3 bases at J, with 18 bases in the middle. The CDR3 spans 16 residues. The chain's CDR3 is CASRSDGQTLYNEQFF. In DNA, the CDR3 is TGTGCCAGCAGAAGTGACGGACAAACCCTCTACAATGAGCAGTTCTTC.